The 16 T cell receptor beta chains below all came from one sample that was sequenced in a study of blood T cell repertoires in COVID-19. Generated by immunoSEQ multiplex PCR, the TCRdb table keeps only in-frame clones and is missing some. The table records 350,000 or so clones, around nine tenths of them present only once. Sequenced: PBMCs or T cells enriched from blood (not recorded which). The origin of the receptors is a woman aged 25 to 39 who had been exposed to COVID-19.

The chain links TRBV7-3 to TRBJ1-1; maybe TRBD1 (5 bases). Germline V lookup: CDR1 SGHTA, CDR2 FQGTGA. This CDR3 has 13 residues. V gave up 7 bases and J gave up 1 base, with 10 bases separating them. CDR3 protein: CASNAGPNTEAFF. CDR3 sequence (DNA): TGTGCCAGCAATGCGGGGCCGAACACTGAAGCTTTCTTT.

The V and J genes are TRBV24-1 and TRBJ1-3; D possibly corresponds to TRBD1 (6 bases). The CDR3 contains 16 residues. Trimming pared 5 bases from V and 2 bases from J, leaving 15 bases between. Germline values: CDR1 KGHDR, CDR2 SFDVKD. CDR3 nucleotide sequence: TGTGCCACCAGTGGGGCCGAGGGGGAAGCTGGAAACACCATATATTTT. Encoded protein: CATSGAEGEAGNTIYF.

This sequence joins TRBV28 and TRBJ2-3, with 7 bases aligning to TRBD1. V dropped 10 bases and J dropped 2; count of bases not matched to a gene: 6. CDR1 is MDHEN, CDR2 SYDVKM, per germline. This CDR3 is 13 amino acids long. The CDR3 sequence is CANADRTTDTQYF. DNA of the CDR3: TGTGCCAACGCGGACAGGACCACAGATACGCAGTATTTT.

About this clone: A read error may produce the germline difference seen at one junction end. The chain links TRBV7-7 to TRBJ2-7; 8 bases align to TRBD1. Germline CDR1 reads SSHAT; CDR2 reads FNYEAQ (reference sequence). The CDR3 is 14 amino acids. The CDR3 nucleotides are TGTGCTAGCAGCCCTCGACAGGGGTCCTACGAGCAGTACTTC. Translated, it gives CASSPRQGSYEQYF.

The CDR3 nucleotides are TGTGCCAGCTCACCGTCCCGGGAAGGGGGCACCGGGGAGCTGTTTTTT. It encodes CASSPSREGGTGELFF. The chain has TRBV18 and TRBJ2-2, with a tentative D call TRBD1 (6 bases). CDR1 and CDR2 (germline): KGHSH, LQKENI. This CDR3 region has 16 residues. The V gene lost 3 bases and the J gene lost 4 bases, with 15 bases spanning the gap.

The chain joins TRBV2 to TRBJ2-4, with 12 positions matching TRBD2. Germline CDR1 is SNHLY and CDR2 is FYNNEI. CDR3 length: 17 residues. Losses at the gene ends were 6 bases for V and 2 bases for J; bases not matched to a gene: 8. CDR3 protein: CASSTPTSGRSKNIQYF. CDR3 bases: TGTGCCAGCAGCACACCGACTAGCGGGAGATCCAAAAACATTCAGTACTTC.

The rearrangement joins TRBV6-6 to TRBJ1-1, with D perhaps matching TRBD1 (5 bases). From germline, CDR1 is MNHNY and CDR2 SVGAGI (reference sequence). The CDR3 is 14 amino acids. V gave up 5 bases and J gave up 3 bases, with 13 bases separating them. CDR3 protein: CASSPFVGDTEAFF. DNA of the CDR3: TGTGCCAGCAGTCCATTCGTAGGGGACACTGAAGCTTTCTTT.

The V call is TRBV11-2, the J call TRBJ2-7, with 8 bases that match TRBD2. The V and J ends lost 1 base and 0 bases, in that order; junction bases with no gene match: 2. Germline V gene sequence: CDR1 SGHAT, CDR2 FQNNGV. This CDR3 is built from 15 residues. The CDR3 region is CASSLVGLGSYEQYF. For the CDR3, the DNA is TGTGCCAGCAGCTTAGTGGGACTAGGCTCCTACGAGCAGTACTTC.

The V call is TRBV10-2, the J call TRBJ2-7, with 7 bases aligning to TRBD2. CDR1 is WSHSY and CDR2 is SAAADI in the germline V gene. Trimming took 5 bases from V and 4 from J; bases not matched to a gene: 8. CDR3 length equals 14 residues. In DNA, the CDR3 is TGCGCCAGCAGTAAGATTAGCGGGCCGTACGAGCAGTACTTC. Residues: CASSKISGPYEQYF.

V usage is TRBV3-1 (or the pseudogene TRBV3-2) and J usage is TRBJ2-7, with D maybe TRBD2 (7 bases). The germline V gene encodes CDR1 LGHDT and CDR2 YNNKEL (reference sequence). The length of the CDR3 is 15 residues. V was cut by 1 base and J by 6 bases, with 16 bases left in between. CDR3 region: CASSQGGGLRGEQYF. The CDR3 DNA is TGTGCCAGCAGCCAAGGGGGGGGCCTACGCGGCGAGCAGTACTTC.

V and J are TRBV19 and TRBJ1-4; 8 bases agree with TRBD1. V lost 11 bases to trimming and J lost 8 bases; unmatched junction nucleotides: 10. The CDR3 extends over 13 amino acids. The V gene's germline CDR1 is LNHDA and CDR2 SQIVND (reference sequence). For the CDR3, the DNA is TGTGCCGCGACCCGGACAGGGAACGAAAAACTGTTTTTT. Translation gives CAATRTGNEKLFF.

V is TRBV11-2 and J is TRBJ2-5, with TRBD2 identical over 8 bases. CDR3 size: 16 residues. Looked up from germline, CDR1 is SGHAT and CDR2 is FQNNGV. Trimming at V came to 1 base and at J to 2 bases, leaving 6 bases not matched to a gene. CDR3 region: CASSLGPAGGQETQYF. CDR3 DNA sequence: TGTGCCAGCAGCTTAGGCCCGGCGGGGGGTCAAGAGACCCAGTACTTC.

The chain joins TRBV10-2 to TRBJ1-5; D is unresolved. CDR1 and CDR2 (germline): WSHSY, SAAADI. V gave up 7 bases and J gave up 4 bases, with 17 bases separating them. CDR3 length: 15 amino acids. This CDR3 reads CASIESQFSNQPQHF. The CDR3 DNA is TGCGCCAGCATAGAGTCCCAGTTTTCTAATCAGCCCCAGCATTTT.

This clone was observed once. The CDR3 coding sequence is TGCAGCGTTGAGGCGGGGGTGGATGAGCAGTTCTTC. Translation: CSVEAGVDEQFF. J is TRBJ2-1 and V is TRBV29-1; TRBD2 matches at 7 bases. CDR3 length equals 12 residues. CDR1 is SQVTM, CDR2 ANQGSEA, per germline. The V and J ends lost 3 bases and 8 bases, in that order; junction bases with no gene match: 4.

V and J are TRBV11-3 and TRBJ2-2; no clear D. This CDR3 has 13 residues. Trimming pared 1 base from V and 5 bases from J, leaving 5 bases between. Germline loops: CDR1 SGHNT, CDR2 YENEEA. For the CDR3, the DNA is TGTGCCAGCAGCTTAGTCCGGACCGGGGAGCTGTTTTTT. This sequence encodes CASSLVRTGELFF.

The chain joins TRBV14 to TRBJ2-1; 8 nucleotides match TRBD2. The CDR3 has 17 amino acids. Germline V lookup: CDR1 SGHDN, CDR2 FVKESK. The V gene end was trimmed by 1 base and the J gene end by 4 bases; junction bases not matched to a gene: 9. The CDR3 protein is CASSQGSGIDFYNEQFF. The CDR3 DNA follows: TGTGCCAGCAGCCAAGGTAGCGGGATCGATTTTTACAATGAGCAGTTCTTC.